A single sample is the source of the 11 T cell receptor beta chains below, sequenced in a study of patients and donors after allogeneic stem cell transplantation. TCRdb analysed the RT-PCR reads with MiXCR anew, one entry per CDR3 protein. This repertoire shows 400,000 to 450,000 distinct CDR3 sequences, approximately 16% found once; its top ten account for roughly 7%. The sequencing input was blood, either unsorted or a sorted T cell fraction (not recorded which). Receptors originate from a human donor who was either an allogeneic HSCT recipient or a stem cell or donor lymphocyte infusion donor (not recorded which). It is not recorded whose cells these are; they may come from a transplant donor.

CDR3 in DNA: TGTGCCAGCACTCTGGGAGTGCAACGTATTAATGAGCAGTTCTTC. Amino acid sequence: CASTLGVQRINEQFF. The chain joins TRBV7-9 to TRBJ2-1; perhaps TRBD2 as D (5 bases). The V and J ends lost 7 bases and 7 bases respectively, with 20 bases between them. Germline assignment: CDR1 SEHNR and CDR2 FQNEAQ (reference sequence). This CDR3 is 15 amino acids long.

V gene TRBV29-1 combines with J gene TRBJ2-1; D assignment may be TRBD1 or TRBD2 (7 bases each). This CDR3 has 16 amino acids. Germline V gene lookup returns CDR1 SQVTM and CDR2 ANQGSEA. Trimming took 5 bases from V and 4 from J, leaving 21 bases between them. CDR3 residues: CSVQGGLPSGYNEQFF. The CDR3 DNA reads as TGCAGCGTTCAGGGGGGGTTACCGAGCGGTTACAATGAGCAGTTCTTC.

The sample holds a few counts of this clonotype. The rearrangement joins TRBV2 to TRBJ2-1; 8 bases match TRBD1. The CDR3 loop spans 16 amino acids. V was pared by 5 bases and J by 12 bases, with 18 bases of the junction left unmatched. Germline V gene data show CDR1 as SNHLY and CDR2 as FYNNEI. The CDR3 DNA reads TGTGCCAGCAGTCACCCCCCGACAGGGGCCAAATCCGCGCAGTTCTTC. This translates into CASSHPPTGAKSAQFF. The whole variable domain, remainder taken from reference TRBV2 and TRBJ2-1, is EPEVTQTPSHQVTQMGQEVILRCVPISNHLYFYWYRQILGQKVEFLVSFYNNEISEKSEIFDDQFSVERPDGSNFTLKIRSTKLEDSAMYFCASSHPPTGAKSAQFFGPGTRLTVL.

This clonotype was recorded at least ten times. The chain combines TRBV3-1 with TRBJ2-1; D may be TRBD2 (6 bases). From germline, CDR1 is LGHDT and CDR2 YNNKEL (reference sequence). The CDR3 extends over 18 amino acids. V was pared by 3 bases and J by 3 bases, with 21 bases between. The chain's CDR3 is CASSQVGVGGRYYNEQFF. In DNA, the CDR3 is TGTGCCAGCAGCCAGGTCGGAGTGGGGGGACGATACTACAATGAGCAGTTCTTC.

CDR3 in DNA: TGTGCCAGCAGCTTTTCGGGGGGCGGAACCGGGGAGCTGTTTTTT. Amino acid sequence: CASSFSGGGTGELFF. This chain connects TRBV9 to TRBJ2-2; D might be TRBD2 (7 bases). In germline, CDR1 is SGDLS, CDR2 YYNGEE. With 4 bases removed from V and 5 bases from J, the gap between germline ends came to 15 bases. The CDR3 runs 15 residues.

Comment on this clonotype: A much bigger clone sits one base away, suggesting this may be a read error. The chain is built from TRBV4-1 and TRBJ2-1, with D perhaps TRBD2 (6 bases). From germline, CDR1 is MGHRA and CDR2 YSYEKL. V lost 2 bases and J 0 bases, leaving 20 bases between the germline ends. This CDR3 region has 19 residues. The CDR3 DNA reads as TGCGCCAGCAGCCAAAAGCCGGCGGGGTGGGCGAGCTCCTACAATGAGCAGTTCTTC. Its protein is CASSQKPAGWASSYNEQFF.

This clonotype was found a few times. The chain uses TRBV21-1 and TRBJ1-2; TRBD1, as called in the table, went unchecked against the DNA. TRBV21-1 is tagged as a pseudogene. The CDR3 covers 15 residues. In DNA form, the CDR3 reads TGTGCCAGCAGCAAAGCATGGGGGGCTCATCGCGGCTACACCTTC. This encodes CASSKAWGAHRGYTF.

This clonotype has only a few counts. V usage is TRBV27 and J usage is TRBJ2-3; 10 bases line up with TRBD1. Germline loops: CDR1 MNHEY, CDR2 SMNVEV (reference sequence). The CDR3 has 17 amino acids. The J segment lost 5 bases and the V segment lost 7 bases, leaving 15 bases of the junction unmatched. The chain's CDR3 is CASISYPGQGIGDTQYF. CDR3 DNA: TGTGCCAGCATTTCTTATCCGGGACAGGGGATTGGAGATACGCAGTATTTT.

In this sample, this clonotype turned up a few times. The chain links TRBV13 to TRBJ1-6; D gene unclear. V gave up 4 bases and J gave up 9 bases, with 19 bases separating them. CDR1 and CDR2 from the germline V gene are PRHDT and FYEKMQ (reference sequence). CDR3 length: 16 residues. The CDR3 loop is CASSYQADKYFSPLHF. DNA for the CDR3: TGTGCCAGCAGCTACCAGGCCGACAAGTATTTTTCACCCCTCCACTTT.

In its sample, this clonotype was seen a few times. The rearrangement uses TRBV29-1 and TRBJ1-1, with TRBD1 identical over 9 bases. V shed 6 bases and J 10 bases; nucleotides not matched to a gene: 6. Germline V gives CDR1 SQVTM, CDR2 ANQGSEA. The CDR3 has 11 amino acids. The CDR3 spells CSVTGGFGAFF. The CDR3 DNA reads TGCAGCGTAACAGGGGGCTTCGGAGCTTTCTTT.

In its sample, this clonotype was seen a few times. CDR3 amino acids: CASSSLARAGVNEQYF. The CDR3 DNA reads as TGTGCCAGCAGCTCACTAGCTCGAGCGGGAGTTAACGAGCAGTACTTC. J is TRBJ2-7 and V is TRBV7-6; 8 bases fit TRBD2. The CDR3 is made up of 16 amino acids. V was pared by 4 bases and J by 5 bases, with 13 bases of the junction left unmatched. The germline gives CDR1 SGHVS, CDR2 FNYEAQ.